The source of this TCR beta chain is a study of blood T cells in healthy people across ages. This clonotype has just a few counts. The germline gives CDR1 MNHNY, CDR2 SVGAGI (reference sequence). Between the trimmed V and J ends, which lost 5 bases and 5 bases, there was a span of 10 bases. The length of the CDR3 is 13 residues. Using a J-beta primer mix together with a sample-barcoded 5' primer, a second PCR was run for roughly 7 to 12 cycles. MiXCR was run by TCRdb on the 5' RACE reads, yielding one entry per CDR3 protein. The sample gives 650,000 to 1,000,000 distinct CDR3 sequences, under 40% of which show up once; 13% is in the top ten.

The V gene is TRBV6-6, the J gene TRBJ1-5; D uncertain. The material sequenced was blood. The source is a man aged 18-30 years in good health. The CDR3 nucleotides read TGTGCCAGCAGTGATATCATACATCAGCCCCAGCATTTT. Protein sequence: CASSDIIHQPQHF.